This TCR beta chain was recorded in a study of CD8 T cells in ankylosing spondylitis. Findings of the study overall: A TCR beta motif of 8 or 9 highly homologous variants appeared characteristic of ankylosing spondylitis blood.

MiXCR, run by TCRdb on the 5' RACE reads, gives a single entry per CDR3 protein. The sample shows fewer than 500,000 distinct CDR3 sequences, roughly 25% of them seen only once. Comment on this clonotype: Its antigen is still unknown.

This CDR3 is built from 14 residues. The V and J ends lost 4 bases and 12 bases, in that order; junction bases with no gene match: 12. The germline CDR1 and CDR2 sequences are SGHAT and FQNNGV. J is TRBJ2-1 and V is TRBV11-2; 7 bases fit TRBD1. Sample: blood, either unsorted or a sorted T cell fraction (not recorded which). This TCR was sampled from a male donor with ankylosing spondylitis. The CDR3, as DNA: TGTGCCAGCAGCTCCCTGACAGGGACGGTTGGGCAGTTCTTC. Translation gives CASSSLTGTVGQFF.